Below, 2 T cell receptor beta chains from the same sample are listed, as sequenced in a study of control samples from healthy donors and cancer patients. The repertoire was sequenced with immunoSEQ multiplex PCR; TCRdb's copy has only in-frame clones and lacks some. The sample lists 90,000 to 120,000 clones, approximately 82% occurring once. The sequenced sample was blood. The receptors here all came from a man in his late teens or twenties in good health.

V and J are TRBV5-1 and TRBJ1-2; D is unclear. Deletions cut 3 bases from V and 8 bases from J, with 17 bases between. The CDR3 spans 14 residues. In germline, CDR1 is SGHRS, CDR2 YFSETQ. The CDR3 loop is CASSSGSTPHGYTF. CDR3 sequence (DNA): TGCGCCAGCAGCTCCGGCTCTACCCCACACGGCTACACCTTC.

The chain is built from TRBV6-1 and TRBJ1-5; TRBD1 matches at 8 bases. V was clipped by 2 bases and J by 4 bases; unmatched bases: 7. The germline gives CDR1 MNHNS, CDR2 SASEGT. The CDR3 covers 16 residues. The CDR3 is CASSEQGAMINQPQHF. The CDR3 coding sequence is TGTGCCAGCAGTGAACAGGGGGCGATGATTAATCAGCCCCAGCATTTT.